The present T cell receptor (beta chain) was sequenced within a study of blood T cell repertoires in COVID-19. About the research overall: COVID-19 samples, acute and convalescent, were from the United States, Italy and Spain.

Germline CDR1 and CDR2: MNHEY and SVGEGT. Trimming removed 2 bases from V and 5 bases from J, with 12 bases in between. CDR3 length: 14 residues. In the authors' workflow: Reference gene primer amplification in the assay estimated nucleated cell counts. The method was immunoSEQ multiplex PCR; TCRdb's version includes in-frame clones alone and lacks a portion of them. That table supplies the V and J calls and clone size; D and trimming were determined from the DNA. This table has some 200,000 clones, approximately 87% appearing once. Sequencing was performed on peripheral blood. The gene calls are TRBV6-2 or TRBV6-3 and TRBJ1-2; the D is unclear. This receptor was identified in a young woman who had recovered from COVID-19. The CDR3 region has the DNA TGTGCCAGCAGTTACCTGCGGGGAGGATATGGCTACACCTTC. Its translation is CASSYLRGGYGYTF.